These T cell receptor beta chains were read from a single sample in a study of cytomegalovirus exposure and HLA in healthy donors. Profiling relied on immunoSEQ multiplex PCR, and the TCRdb table lists in-frame clones only, not all of them. Found here are 110,000 or so clones, around 77% of them singletons; the top ten hold roughly 4.5%. The sequencing sample was made of PBMCs. The receptors were gathered from a man aged 45-65 years in good health and CMV-seropositive. Both conserved end residues are part of each CDR3. The D gene is left open where the match is weak. Clone size appears in some rows only: once, few, many, or a class for an expanded clone.

CDR3 protein: CASSFVDSPRETQYF
CDR3 DNA: TGCGCCAGCAGCTTCGTAGACAGTCCCCGAGAGACCCAGTACTTC
V gene: TRBV5-1
D gene: .
clone size: .
J gene: TRBJ2-5

CDR3 protein: CASSVFSEQYF
CDR3 DNA: TGTGCCTCCAGTGTCTTCAGCGAGCAGTACTTC
V gene: TRBV30
D gene: .
clone size: .
J gene: TRBJ2-7

CDR3 protein: CASSLPAGLAGGEQYF
CDR3 DNA: TGTGCCAGCAGCCTACCGGCCGGACTAGCGGGAGGGGAGCAGTACTTC
V gene: TRBV7-6
D gene: TRBD2
clone size: .
J gene: TRBJ2-7

CDR3 protein: CATSRLGGGGNQPQHF
CDR3 DNA: TGTGCCACCAGCAGGCTTGGCGGGGGTGGCAATCAGCCCCAGCATTTT
V gene: TRBV15
D gene: .
clone size: .
J gene: TRBJ1-5

CDR3 protein: CASRQGTNTEAFF
CDR3 DNA: TGTGCCAGCAGACAGGGGACGAACACTGAAGCTTTCTTT
V gene: TRBV6-1
D gene: TRBD1
clone size: once
J gene: TRBJ1-1

CDR3 protein: CANLMGQGARGSGANVLTF
CDR3 DNA: TGTGCCAATTTGATGGGACAGGGGGCCCGAGGCTCTGGGGCCAACGTCCTGACTTTC
V gene: TRBV19
D gene: TRBD1
clone size: .
J gene: TRBJ2-6

CDR3 protein: CASSEEAGAPVEQYF
CDR3 DNA: TGTGCCAGCAGTGAAGAGGCAGGGGCCCCCGTGGAGCAGTACTTC
V gene: TRBV2
D gene: .
clone size: .
J gene: TRBJ2-7

CDR3 protein: CASSQDRGTGANVLTF
CDR3 DNA: TGTGCCAGTTCTCAGGACAGGGGGACCGGGGCCAACGTCCTGACTTTC
V gene: TRBV2
D gene: TRBD1
clone size: .
J gene: TRBJ2-6

CDR3 protein: CASSLAGTGGDTQYF
CDR3 DNA: TGTGCCAGCAGCTTAGCGGGGACAGGGGGGGATACGCAGTATTTT
V gene: TRBV7-9
D gene: TRBD1
clone size: .
J gene: TRBJ2-3

CDR3 protein: CASSPRQGAPYEQYF
CDR3 DNA: TGTGCCAGCTCACCCCGACAGGGGGCGCCGTACGAGCAGTACTTC
V gene: TRBV18
D gene: TRBD1
clone size: few
J gene: TRBJ2-7

CDR3 protein: CASSESASRETQYF
CDR3 DNA: TGTGCCAGCAGTGAATCTGCTAGTAGAGAGACCCAGTACTTC
V gene: TRBV25-1
D gene: .
clone size: .
J gene: TRBJ2-5

CDR3 protein: CASSELAGGRGYTF
CDR3 DNA: TGTGCCAGCAGTGAATTGGCAGGGGGCAGGGGCTACACCTTC
V gene: TRBV25-1
D gene: TRBD1
clone size: .
J gene: TRBJ1-2

CDR3 protein: CASRLAGGFVEQFF
CDR3 DNA: TGTGCCAGCAGACTAGCGGGAGGTTTCGTGGAGCAGTTCTTC
V gene: TRBV6-5
D gene: TRBD2
clone size: .
J gene: TRBJ2-1

CDR3 protein: CATSGGAGGETQYF
CDR3 DNA: TGTGCCACTAGCGGGGGGGCCGGCGGGGAGACCCAGTACTTC
V gene: TRBV2
D gene: TRBD2
clone size: once
J gene: TRBJ2-5

CDR3 protein: CASSPNRVSYEQYF
CDR3 DNA: TGTGCCAGCAGCCCGAACAGGGTCTCCTACGAGCAGTACTTC
V gene: TRBV7-3
D gene: .
clone size: .
J gene: TRBJ2-7

CDR3 protein: CASSWGGYEQYF
CDR3 DNA: TGTGCCAGCAGCTGGGGGGGGTACGAGCAGTACTTC
V gene: TRBV11-2
D gene: TRBD2
clone size: few
J gene: TRBJ2-7

CDR3 protein: CASSEQGYGYTF
CDR3 DNA: TGTGCCAGCAGTGAACAGGGCTATGGCTACACCTTC
V gene: TRBV28
D gene: .
clone size: .
J gene: TRBJ1-2

CDR3 protein: CASSLGLYRVPGELFF
CDR3 DNA: TGTGCCAGCAGCTTAGGCCTGTACCGGGTCCCCGGGGAGCTGTTTTTT
V gene: TRBV13
D gene: .
clone size: once
J gene: TRBJ2-2

CDR3 protein: CASSLAVGLAYNEQFF
CDR3 DNA: TGCGCCAGCAGCCTGGCAGTGGGACTAGCCTACAATGAGCAGTTCTTC
V gene: TRBV5-1
D gene: TRBD2
clone size: .
J gene: TRBJ2-1

CDR3 protein: CASSRDSPYEQYF
CDR3 DNA: TGTGCCAGCAGTCGGGACTCTCCCTACGAGCAGTACTTC
V gene: TRBV6-5
D gene: .
clone size: once
J gene: TRBJ2-7

CDR3 protein: CASSYDRGETQYF
CDR3 DNA: TGTGCCAGCAGCTACGACAGGGGAGAGACCCAGTACTTC
V gene: TRBV7-2
D gene: TRBD1
clone size: few
J gene: TRBJ2-5

CDR3 protein: CASNFQVMNTEAFF
CDR3 DNA: TGTGCCAGTAACTTCCAGGTTATGAACACTGAAGCTTTCTTT
V gene: TRBV19
D gene: .
clone size: once
J gene: TRBJ1-1

CDR3 protein: CASSREGNTGELFF
CDR3 DNA: TGTGCCAGCAGCCGGGAGGGGAACACCGGGGAGCTGTTTTTT
V gene: TRBV7-9
D gene: TRBD2
clone size: .
J gene: TRBJ2-2